Listed below are T cell receptor beta chains from one sample, sequenced in a study of PD-L1 blockade in urothelial cancer. Profiled with immunoSEQ multiplex PCR; TCRdb holds only in-frame clones, not every one. This sample has roughly 90,000 clones; roughly 90% occur once, and the top ten carry roughly 10%. The sequencing here drew on PBMCs, taken around atezolizumab (anti-PD-L1) treatment. The source of these receptors is a man aged 55 to 70 with urothelial cancer. Both conserved end residues are part of each CDR3. D genes are given only for firm matches. Where a row states a size, it is once, few, many or the class of an expanded clone; other rows omit it.

j_call: TRBJ2-3; d_call: -; clone_size: -; v_call: TRBV5-4; cdr3_nt: TGTGCCAGCAGCCGGATCTCGGAACAGATAGATACGCAGTATTTT; cdr3_aa: CASSRISEQIDTQYF
j_call: TRBJ2-7; d_call: TRBD2; clone_size: -; v_call: TRBV10-3; cdr3_nt: TGTGCCATCAGTGAGTCCGGGACTAGCGGCTCCTACGAGCAGTACTTC; cdr3_aa: CAISESGTSGSYEQYF
j_call: TRBJ2-7; d_call: -; clone_size: -; v_call: TRBV6-6; cdr3_nt: TGTGCCAGCAGTTCACAGAGCGGGCCTGGGTCGATCGGCTTC; cdr3_aa: CASSSQSGPGSIGF
j_call: TRBJ2-3; d_call: -; clone_size: -; v_call: TRBV5-1; cdr3_nt: TGCGCCAGCAGCTTGGAGAGGGGCACAGATACGCAGTATTTT; cdr3_aa: CASSLERGTDTQYF
j_call: TRBJ1-4; d_call: -; clone_size: -; v_call: TRBV28; cdr3_nt: TGTGCCAGCAGTTGGGGCAGGGGATCGGAAAAACTGTTTTTT; cdr3_aa: CASSWGRGSEKLFF
j_call: TRBJ1-4; d_call: TRBD1; clone_size: -; v_call: TRBV5-1; cdr3_nt: TGCGCCAGCAGCAAGACAGGGCTTTCAACTAATGAAAAACTGTTTTTT; cdr3_aa: CASSKTGLSTNEKLFF
j_call: TRBJ1-1; d_call: -; clone_size: -; v_call: TRBV4-2; cdr3_nt: TGTGCCAGCAGCCAAGATAGCAACACTGAAGCTTTCTTT; cdr3_aa: CASSQDSNTEAFF
j_call: TRBJ2-5; d_call: TRBD2; clone_size: -; v_call: TRBV4-2; cdr3_nt: TGTGCCAGCAGCCCCGCGAGTAGCGGGGATCAAGAGACCCAGTACTTC; cdr3_aa: CASSPASSGDQETQYF
j_call: TRBJ1-3; d_call: -; clone_size: -; v_call: TRBV6-5; cdr3_nt: TGTGCCAGCAGGCCCCCGGGAGGAGTAGGAAACACCATATATTTT; cdr3_aa: CASRPPGGVGNTIYF
j_call: TRBJ2-2; d_call: TRBD1; clone_size: -; v_call: TRBV30; cdr3_nt: TGTGCCTGGACGACAGGGAATCCGAACACCGGGGAGCTGTTTTTT; cdr3_aa: CAWTTGNPNTGELFF
j_call: TRBJ2-7; d_call: -; clone_size: -; v_call: TRBV10-2; cdr3_nt: TGCGCCAGCGCGTCCCAAACCTACGAGCAGTACTTC; cdr3_aa: CASASQTYEQYF
j_call: TRBJ2-1; d_call: TRBD2; clone_size: -; v_call: TRBV28; cdr3_nt: TGTGCCAGCAGTTTGGGTGGGACTAGCGGCTCCAATGAGCAGTTCTTC; cdr3_aa: CASSLGGTSGSNEQFF
j_call: TRBJ2-5; d_call: -; clone_size: -; v_call: TRBV4-1; cdr3_nt: TGCGCCAGCAGCCAAGTGATTTCGGGACGAACGAGGGGGGGTGTCCAGTACTTC; cdr3_aa: CASSQVISGRTRGGVQYF
j_call: TRBJ2-5; d_call: TRBD2; clone_size: -; v_call: TRBV2; cdr3_nt: TGTGCCATTACACTAGCGCCCAACAAAGAGACCCAGTACTTC; cdr3_aa: CAITLAPNKETQYF
j_call: TRBJ2-2; d_call: TRBD2; clone_size: -; v_call: TRBV11-2; cdr3_nt: TGTGCCAGCAGCTTATCCCGGGGGGGCTCCGCCGGGGAGCTGTTTTTT; cdr3_aa: CASSLSRGGSAGELFF
j_call: TRBJ2-1; d_call: TRBD2; clone_size: -; v_call: TRBV9; cdr3_nt: TGTGCCAGCAGCGCAGCCCTGGGGGGGTTCTCCTACAATGAGCAGTTCTTC; cdr3_aa: CASSAALGGFSYNEQFF
j_call: TRBJ2-7; d_call: TRBD2; clone_size: -; v_call: TRBV5-4; cdr3_nt: TGTGCCAGCAGCGGGGCAGGGAGGGAGTCCGTCTACGAGCAGTACTTC; cdr3_aa: CASSGAGRESVYEQYF
j_call: TRBJ2-7; d_call: TRBD2; clone_size: -; v_call: TRBV6-5; cdr3_nt: TGTGCCAGCAGTTACTCAGCGGGACCGACGAACGAGCAGTACTTC; cdr3_aa: CASSYSAGPTNEQYF
j_call: TRBJ2-7; d_call: -; clone_size: -; v_call: TRBV5-4; cdr3_nt: TGTGCCAGCAGCTTGGACAGGAGCTACGAGCAGTACTTC; cdr3_aa: CASSLDRSYEQYF
j_call: TRBJ2-3; d_call: TRBD2; clone_size: -; v_call: TRBV5-1; cdr3_nt: TGCGCCAGCAGCGAGCGGGGCGCCAGCACAGATACGCAGTATTTT; cdr3_aa: CASSERGASTDTQYF
j_call: TRBJ2-5; d_call: TRBD1; clone_size: -; v_call: TRBV10-2; cdr3_nt: TGCGCCAGCAATACCCGGGACAGCCAAGGGACCCAGTACTTC; cdr3_aa: CASNTRDSQGTQYF
j_call: TRBJ1-5; d_call: -; clone_size: -; v_call: TRBV23-1; cdr3_nt: TGCGCCAGCCCGGCGGACAGTCAGCCCCAGCATTTT; cdr3_aa: CASPADSQPQHF
j_call: TRBJ1-2; d_call: -; clone_size: -; v_call: TRBV28; cdr3_nt: TGTGCCAGCAGTCGTACGGGAGGTCGGGGTTATGGCTACACCTTC; cdr3_aa: CASSRTGGRGYGYTF
j_call: TRBJ2-1; d_call: TRBD1; clone_size: -; v_call: TRBV11-3; cdr3_nt: TGTGCCAGCAGCCACGGGACAGACAATGAGCAGTTCTTC; cdr3_aa: CASSHGTDNEQFF
j_call: TRBJ2-4; d_call: -; clone_size: -; v_call: TRBV2; cdr3_nt: TGTGCCAGCAGTGAAGTAGCAGGGAGGAACATTCAGTACTTC; cdr3_aa: CASSEVAGRNIQYF
j_call: TRBJ2-5; d_call: TRBD2; clone_size: once; v_call: TRBV14; cdr3_nt: TGTGCCAGCAGCCAACTAGGACTAGCGCGAGAGACCCAGTACTTC; cdr3_aa: CASSQLGLARETQYF
j_call: TRBJ1-2; d_call: TRBD1; clone_size: -; v_call: TRBV19; cdr3_nt: TGTGCCAGTAGCACCCCGACCGGGACAGGAAACTATGGCTACACCTTC; cdr3_aa: CASSTPTGTGNYGYTF
j_call: TRBJ2-3; d_call: -; clone_size: -; v_call: TRBV6-5; cdr3_nt: TGTGCCACCACTCTACGGGGAATCACAGATACGCAGTATTTT; cdr3_aa: CATTLRGITDTQYF
j_call: TRBJ2-7; d_call: TRBD2; clone_size: -; v_call: TRBV7-9; cdr3_nt: TGTGCCAGCAGCCCAAGCGGGAGGGCGGGGGCGGAGCAGTACTTC; cdr3_aa: CASSPSGRAGAEQYF
j_call: TRBJ2-7; d_call: -; clone_size: -; v_call: TRBV5-1; cdr3_nt: TGCGCCAGCAGCTTGCAGGGCTACGAGCAGTACTTC; cdr3_aa: CASSLQGYEQYF
j_call: TRBJ2-6; d_call: TRBD1; clone_size: -; v_call: TRBV27; cdr3_nt: TGTGCCAGCAGTTCAAGACAGGGATCTGGGGCCAACGTCCTGACTTTC; cdr3_aa: CASSSRQGSGANVLTF
j_call: TRBJ1-2; d_call: TRBD1; clone_size: -; v_call: TRBV9; cdr3_nt: TGTGCCAGCAGCGTAGAGGACAGGGATGACTATGGCTACACCTTC; cdr3_aa: CASSVEDRDDYGYTF
j_call: TRBJ2-5; d_call: -; clone_size: -; v_call: TRBV21-1; cdr3_nt: TGTGCCAGCAGCAAAGGTGGACTAGCGTGCGAGACCCAGTACTTC; cdr3_aa: CASSKGGLACETQYF
j_call: TRBJ2-7; d_call: -; clone_size: -; v_call: TRBV28; cdr3_nt: TGTGCCAGCAGTTTAGGGCATCTCTACGAGCAGTACTTC; cdr3_aa: CASSLGHLYEQYF
j_call: TRBJ2-1; d_call: -; clone_size: few; v_call: TRBV6-5; cdr3_nt: TGTGCCAGCAGTTACGACAGGCTATTCAATGAGCAGTTCTTC; cdr3_aa: CASSYDRLFNEQFF
j_call: TRBJ1-1; d_call: -; clone_size: -; v_call: TRBV7-2; cdr3_nt: TGTGCCAGCAGCCCTACCGTTAGGGACAACGGTGAAGCTTTCTTT; cdr3_aa: CASSPTVRDNGEAFF
j_call: TRBJ1-2; d_call: TRBD1; clone_size: -; v_call: TRBV9; cdr3_nt: TGTGCCAGCAGCGGACAGGGGCACTATGGCTACACCTTC; cdr3_aa: CASSGQGHYGYTF
j_call: TRBJ1-5; d_call: TRBD1; clone_size: -; v_call: TRBV29-1; cdr3_nt: TGCAGCGTTGGGCAGGGGGATCAGCCCCAGCATTTT; cdr3_aa: CSVGQGDQPQHF
j_call: TRBJ2-3; d_call: TRBD2; clone_size: -; v_call: TRBV5-4; cdr3_nt: TGTGCCAGCAGCGCGGGGGGGCAGACAGATACGCAGTATTTT; cdr3_aa: CASSAGGQTDTQYF
j_call: TRBJ2-3; d_call: -; clone_size: -; v_call: TRBV7-2; cdr3_nt: TGTGCCAGCAGCCCCCGTGAGAGGGCAGATACGCAGTATTTT; cdr3_aa: CASSPRERADTQYF
j_call: TRBJ2-1; d_call: -; clone_size: many; v_call: TRBV4-2; cdr3_nt: TGTGCCAGCAGCCAAGGGGCCCTTGGGGCTGACTACAATGAGCAGTTCTTC; cdr3_aa: CASSQGALGADYNEQFF